This is a list of T cell receptor beta chains from one sample in a study of CD8+CD57+ T cells in acquired aplastic anemia. MiXCR was run by TCRdb on the reads, yielding one entry per CDR3 protein. Among roughly 500,000 distinct CDR3 sequences listed, around 33% were seen once. Sequencing input: sorted CD4+, CD8+, or CD8+CD57+ T cells (not recorded which) from PBMCs. Receptors were obtained from a human donor with aplastic anemia. Both conserved end residues are part of each CDR3. D genes are given only for firm matches. The size entry is marked missing in some rows and otherwise reads once, few, many or a size class.

d_gene	abundance	v_gene	j_gene	CDR3nt	CDR3aa
-	many	TRBV19	TRBJ1-5	TGTGCCAGTAGTATGTTCGAAAATCAGCCCCAGCATTTT	CASSMFENQPQHF
-	many	TRBV7-2	TRBJ1-5	TGTGCCAGCAGTCGACAGAGCGATCAGCCCCAGCATTTT	CASSRQSDQPQHF
-	many	TRBV20-1	TRBJ1-6	TGCAGTGCTAGAGCAGTCCGGGATTCACCCCTCCACTTT	CSARAVRDSPLHF
TRBD1	-	TRBV2	TRBJ2-1	TGTGCCAGCAGATCGGGACAGGGGGGCGATGAGCAGTTCTTC	CASRSGQGGDEQFF
TRBD2	few	TRBV6-1	TRBJ2-7	TGTGCCAGCAGTCGAATTGGACTAGCGGGACGGTCATCCTACGAGCAGTACTTC	CASSRIGLAGRSSYEQYF
-	few	TRBV5-1	TRBJ2-7	TGCGCCAGCAGCTTGGCCCTTGGCAGTATCTACGAGCAGTACTTC	CASSLALGSIYEQYF
TRBD1	-	TRBV3-1	TRBJ1-5	TGTGCCAGCAGCCAAGGGGTTGACAGGGGCAATCAGCCCCAGCATTTT	CASSQGVDRGNQPQHF
-	many	TRBV20-1	TRBJ1-2	TGCAGTGCTAGAGTCGTCGAGGTGAACGGTGGCTACACCTTC	CSARVVEVNGGYTF
-	many	TRBV20-1	TRBJ2-7	TGCAGTGCTCGCCGGGACGCCTACGAGCAGTACTTC	CSARRDAYEQYF
TRBD2	few	TRBV5-4	TRBJ2-7	TGTGCCAGCTCATCCGGACTAGCGGGCCACTACGAGCAGTACTTC	CASSSGLAGHYEQYF
-	many	TRBV10-3	TRBJ1-4	TGTGCCATCAGTGAGTCCCAGGGCTTGGGTGAAAAACTGTTTTTT	CAISESQGLGEKLFF
-	-	TRBV25-1	TRBJ2-7	TGTGCCAGCTCAGCAACACAGGACGCGGTCTACGAGCAGTACTTC	CASSATQDAVYEQYF
-	many	TRBV29-1	TRBJ2-7	TGCAGCACCCTGGACAGTTACGAGCAGTACTTC	CSTLDSYEQYF
-	-	TRBV20-1	TRBJ1-1	TGCAGTGCTAGAAATCCTAGGACAGAGAACACTGAAGCTTTCTTT	CSARNPRTENTEAFF
TRBD1	-	TRBV25-1	TRBJ1-2	TGTGCCAGCAGTGATCCGGGACAGGGCGGCTACACCTTC	CASSDPGQGGYTF
TRBD1	-	TRBV2	TRBJ1-2	TGTGCCAGCAGTGAAGACAGGGGAACCCTCTATGGCTACACCTTC	CASSEDRGTLYGYTF
-	many	TRBV29-1	TRBJ1-2	TGCAGCGCCGGGTGGAGGAGGGACTATGGCTACACCTTC	CSAGWRRDYGYTF
-	few	TRBV7-6	TRBJ1-1	TGTGCCAGCAGCCAGAACACAGTAACTGAAGCTTTCTTT	CASSQNTVTEAFF
TRBD1	many	TRBV4-3	TRBJ1-2	TGCGCCAGCAGCCAATTCTACCGGGACAGGGCCCGCTACACCTTC	CASSQFYRDRARYTF
TRBD1	many	TRBV15	TRBJ1-4	TGTGCCACCAGCAGAGAGACAGGGGTTAATGAAAAACTGTTTTTT	CATSRETGVNEKLFF
-	-	TRBV4-3	TRBJ1-1	TGCGCCAGCAGCCAAGGGTTAGGGGGGACTGAAGCTTTCTTT	CASSQGLGGTEAFF
-	-	TRBV19	TRBJ2-6	TGTGCCAGTAGTATCGGGACGCAGGCAATTATCTCTGGGGCCAACGTCCTGACTTTC	CASSIGTQAIISGANVLTF
-	many	TRBV15	TRBJ1-5	TGTGCCACCAGCCCCCTTAACAATCAGCCCCAGCATTTT	CATSPLNNQPQHF
-	many	TRBV11-1	TRBJ1-5	TGTGCCAGCAGCGCAGCAGACAGTTTGTCAAATCAGCCCCAGCATTTT	CASSAADSLSNQPQHF
TRBD1	-	TRBV19	TRBJ2-3	TGTGCCAGTAGTAGTGTAGTGGGGACAGCCCATACGCAGTATTTT	CASSSVVGTAHTQYF
TRBD2	-	TRBV7-6	TRBJ2-5	TGTGCCAGCAGCCACACGCGTTCGAGACTAGCGGGGCAAGAGACCCAGTACTTC	CASSHTRSRLAGQETQYF
TRBD2	-	TRBV15	TRBJ2-2	TGTGCCACCAGCAGAGCAACCGGGAGGGTTACGGGGGAGCTGTTTTTT	CATSRATGRVTGELFF
-	many	TRBV29-1	TRBJ2-7	TGCAGCGTTGAAGAGAGAGACGAGCAGTACTTC	CSVEERDEQYF
-	many	TRBV5-1	TRBJ1-2	TGCGCCAGCAGCTTGGTGGACAGTCCCTATGGCTACACCTTC	CASSLVDSPYGYTF
-	many	TRBV20-1	TRBJ1-5	TGCAGTGCTAGAAATCCAGGGGACAATCAGCCCCAGCATTTT	CSARNPGDNQPQHF
TRBD1	few	TRBV30	TRBJ1-2	TGTGCCTGGACGGGACAGGGGAACGGCTACACCTTC	CAWTGQGNGYTF
TRBD2	-	TRBV15	TRBJ2-1	TGTGCCACCAGCCCGCTCCATACTAGCGGGGGTGGTGAGCAGTTCTTC	CATSPLHTSGGGEQFF
-	-	TRBV13	TRBJ2-1	TGTGCCAGCAGGAAAGGGGGTCCTGTAAATGAGCAGTTCTTC	CASRKGGPVNEQFF
-	-	TRBV10-3	TRBJ1-6	TGTGCCATCAGTGATCAGGGCCCCGATTCACCCCTCCACTTT	CAISDQGPDSPLHF
TRBD1	-	TRBV9	TRBJ1-1	TGTGCCAGCAGCTTCGGACAGGGGGCTGTCACTGAAGCTTTCTTT	CASSFGQGAVTEAFF
-	many	TRBV10-3	TRBJ1-1	TGTGCCATCAGCGCACAACTGAACACTGAAGCTTTCTTT	CAISAQLNTEAFF
TRBD2	-	TRBV20-1	TRBJ2-1	TGCAGTGCCCAGACCCTAGCGGGGGGATGGAATGAGCAGTTCTTC	CSAQTLAGGWNEQFF
TRBD1	few	TRBV11-2	TRBJ2-7	TGTGCCAGCAGCGACGGCGACAGGGGGCAAAGAAGGCAGTACTTC	CASSDGDRGQRRQYF
-	few	TRBV30	TRBJ1-6	TGTGCCTGGAGCGCCCGAAAGGGTAGCTCCTATAATTCACCCCTCCACTTT	CAWSARKGSSYNSPLHF
TRBD2	few	TRBV13	TRBJ2-3	TGTGCCAGCAGCGGAGGACTAGCGGGGAGTACACATACGCAGTATTTT	CASSGGLAGSTHTQYF
-	-	TRBV28	TRBJ1-4	TGTGCCAGCAGCGGTCCAACTAATGAAAAACTGTTTTTT	CASSGPTNEKLFF
TRBD1	many	TRBV5-4	TRBJ2-7	TGTGCCAGCAGCGAAGGGACAGGGGGCGGCGAGCAGTACTTC	CASSEGTGGGEQYF
TRBD2	-	TRBV19	TRBJ2-5	TGTGCCACCTCAGACGGGAGGCCCGGAGAGACCCAGTACTTC	CATSDGRPGETQYF
-	-	TRBV20-1	TRBJ1-1	TGCAGTGCTAGTAATTGGGTGGGAGCTTTCTTT	CSASNWVGAFF
TRBD1	many	TRBV10-2	TRBJ1-2	TGCGCCAGCAGTGACACAGGGGACTATGGCTACACCTTC	CASSDTGDYGYTF
TRBD2	-	TRBV6-1	TRBJ2-1	TGTGCCAGCAGACGCATTCTAGCGGGGGCCCACAATGAGCAGTTCTTC	CASRRILAGAHNEQFF
TRBD2	few	TRBV11-1	TRBJ2-3	TGTGCCAGCAGCCCCAATCTAGCGGGGGGCCTCACAGATACGCAGTATTTT	CASSPNLAGGLTDTQYF
-	-	TRBV12-3/TRBV12-4	TRBJ2-2	TGTGCCAGCAGAATCAGGGGCACCATCACCGGGGAGCTGTTTTTT	CASRIRGTITGELFF
-	-	TRBV4-1	TRBJ1-1	TGCGCCAGCAGCCAAGATGGGGGGGAAACTGAAGCTTTCTTT	CASSQDGGETEAFF
-	-	TRBV7-8	TRBJ1-2	TGTGCCAGCAGCAAACACAGGGACGCCTATGGCTACACCTTC	CASSKHRDAYGYTF
-	once	TRBV12-3/TRBV12-4	TRBJ2-2	TGTGCCAGCAGTTTACGGGTAGGGGCCGGGGAGCTGTTTTTT	CASSLRVGAGELFF
-	few	TRBV4-1	TRBJ1-5	TGCGCCAGCAGCCAATACAGGAGCAATCAGCCCCAGCATTTT	CASSQYRSNQPQHF
-	many	TRBV9	TRBJ1-2	TGTGCCAGCACACCCGCGGGCAGAGGATATGGCTACACCTTC	CASTPAGRGYGYTF
TRBD1	many	TRBV10-3	TRBJ1-3	TGTGCCATCAGTGAACCGGGACAGAACTCTGGAAACACCATATATTTT	CAISEPGQNSGNTIYF